This T cell receptor (beta chain) was identified during a study of T cell responses to AZD1222 COVID-19 vaccine. Produced via immunoSEQ multiplex PCR; TCRdb's table is partial and in-frame only. Altogether roughly 130,000 clones are present, about 92% being singletons, with the ten largest covering 3.1%. Germline-derived CDR1 and CDR2 are MNHEY and SVGAGI. CDR3 size: 13 residues. V lost 6 bases, J lost 3 bases, and 11 bases lay in between. The rearrangement uses TRBV6-5 and TRBJ1-2; D perhaps matches TRBD1 (5 bases). Sequencing was performed on peripheral blood, taken on day 0 of AZD1222 vaccination. The sequence was obtained from an adult in good health. The CDR3 here is CASSPRQYYGYTF. CDR3 nucleotide sequence: TGTGCCAGCAGCCCCAGACAGTACTATGGCTACACCTTC.